One and the same sample provided the 15 T cell receptor beta chains below, sequenced in a study of cytomegalovirus exposure and HLA in healthy donors. The PCR made use of 60 Vbeta and 13 Jbeta primers. This table comes from immunoSEQ multiplex PCR, and its TCRdb copy is limited to in-frame clones, with some not included. The sample data list 150,000 or so clones. Sample: PBMCs. The receptors come from a woman aged 60-75 years in good health and CMV-seronegative.

The rearrangement uses TRBV28 and TRBJ1-6; TRBD1 agrees at 7 bases. Germline CDR1 MDHEN, CDR2 SYDVKM. Trimming removed 5 bases from V and 2 bases from J; junction bases left unmatched: 6. This CDR3 has 16 amino acids. Written as DNA, the CDR3 is TGTGCCAGCAGTGCGACAGGGTCCCCCTATAATTCACCCCTCCACTTT. Its translation is CASSATGSPYNSPLHF.

The V gene is TRBV27, the J gene TRBJ1-2; D is perhaps TRBD1 (6 bases). With 6 bases removed from V and 4 bases from J, the gap between germline ends came to 15 bases. The CDR3 sequence is 14 residues long. The germline V gene has CDR1 MNHEY and CDR2 SMNVEV (reference sequence). CDR3 coding DNA: TGTGCCAGCAGCCCTCGACAGGTGCCCTATGGCTACACCTTC. It encodes CASSPRQVPYGYTF.

The rearrangement uses TRBV7-6 and TRBJ1-4; tentatively, D is TRBD1 (6 bases). Per germline, CDR1 SGHVS and CDR2 FNYEAQ. CDR3 size: 16 residues. The ends were cut back, 0 bases at V and 5 bases at J, with 13 bases in the middle. This CDR3 is CASSLAGQFRNEKLFF. The CDR3 DNA follows: TGTGCCAGCAGCTTAGCGGGACAATTTCGGAATGAAAAACTGTTTTTT.

CDR3 nucleotides: TGTGCCAGCAGCGAAGGGGAGGGCTTAAGCAATCAGCCCCAGCATTTT. Its translation: CASSEGEGLSNQPQHF. The chain recombines TRBV25-1 with TRBJ1-5, with TRBD1 as a possible D gene (5 bases). This CDR3 is 16 amino acids long. Per germline, CDR1 MGHDK and CDR2 SYGVNS. V lost 6 bases and J 1 base, leaving 16 bases between the germline ends.

J is TRBJ2-1 and V is TRBV4-1, with 12 bases aligning to TRBD2. Unmatched junction bases numbered 7, after V lost 3 bases and J lost 4 bases. This CDR3 contains 17 residues. Germline V CDR1 and CDR2: MGHRA, YSYEKL. Here the CDR3 DNA reads TGCGCCAGCAGCCACCTACTAACTAGCGGGGGGTACAATGAGCAGTTCTTC. Translation gives CASSHLLTSGGYNEQFF.

The J gene is TRBJ2-1, the V gene TRBV29-1; 7 bases match TRBD2. Germline V gene data show CDR1 as SQVTM and CDR2 as ANQGSEA. The CDR3 contains 14 residues. The V segment lost 8 bases and the J segment 8 bases; nucleotides outside the gene matches: 15. The CDR3 coding sequence is TGCAGCATCCTCGCTGGGATAGCGGGTTATGAGCAGTTCTTC. Its translation: CSILAGIAGYEQFF.

The chain couples TRBV5-5 to TRBJ1-4; weak D call: TRBD1 (6 bases). Trimming removed 4 bases from V and 6 bases from J, with 19 bases in between. This CDR3 has 16 amino acids. Germline V gives CDR1 SGHKS, CDR2 YYEKEE (reference sequence). The CDR3 bases are TGTGCCAGCAGCCCTCCCCGGGACACGTCCTATGAAAAACTGTTTTTT. Protein: CASSPPRDTSYEKLFF.

As DNA, the CDR3 is TGTGCCAGCAGTCAGGGGCCGGGGAACACTGAAGCTTTCTTT. Amino acid sequence: CASSQGPGNTEAFF. The genes are TRBV6-5 and TRBJ1-1; D possibly corresponds to TRBD1 (6 bases). This CDR3 region has 14 residues. Trimming pared 5 bases from V and 1 base from J, leaving 11 bases between. Per the germline V gene, CDR1 is MNHEY and CDR2 is SVGAGI.

This chain connects TRBV7-9 to TRBJ2-2; weak D call: TRBD1 (6 bases). Germline V gives CDR1 SEHNR, CDR2 FQNEAQ (reference sequence). This CDR3 comprises 14 residues. Trimming cost V 4 bases and J 4 bases, with 10 bases left between them. The CDR3 region has the DNA TGTGCCAGCAGCTCCAGGGGTGGCACCGGGGAGCTGTTTTTT. Residues: CASSSRGGTGELFF.

This chain uses TRBV18 with TRBJ2-1, with 11 bases matching TRBD2. CDR3 length: 15 amino acids. V shed 6 bases, J shed 5 bases, and the junction held 6 bases outside the gene matches. Germline CDR1 reads KGHSH; CDR2 reads LQKENI. DNA for the CDR3: TGTGCCAGCTCGCCGGGACTAGCGGCCGACAATGAGCAGTTCTTC. Translated: CASSPGLAADNEQFF.

The V and J genes are TRBV27 and TRBJ1-5; a weak D match, TRBD1 (5 bases). V was pared by 5 bases and J by 0 bases, with 11 bases between. This CDR3 is 15 amino acids long. Germline loops: CDR1 MNHEY, CDR2 SMNVEV (reference sequence). Here the CDR3 reads CASSPRAYSNQPQHF. DNA for the CDR3: TGTGCCAGCAGTCCCAGGGCCTATAGCAATCAGCCCCAGCATTTT.

V is TRBV11-1 and J is TRBJ2-2; the D gene is possibly TRBD2 (6 bases). V gave up 3 bases and J gave up 3 bases, with 11 bases separating them. The CDR3 has 15 residues. CDR1 is SGHAT, CDR2 FQDESV, per germline (reference sequence). The CDR3 sequence is CASSFWGVDTGELFF. CDR3 bases: TGTGCCAGCAGCTTTTGGGGGGTGGACACCGGGGAGCTGTTTTTT.

The rearrangement links TRBV5-4 to TRBJ1-6; tentatively, D is TRBD1 (5 bases). The CDR3 runs 14 residues. CDR1 SGHNT and CDR2 YYREEE come from the germline V gene (reference sequence). V lost 4 bases and J lost 7, with 12 bases in between. As DNA, the CDR3 is TGTGCCAGCAGCCCCCAGGGACTGAATTCACCCCTCCACTTT. Protein: CASSPQGLNSPLHF.

The CDR3, as DNA: TGTGCCAGCAGCTTAGATGGTGGCCAGGGGAGAAACACCATATATTTT. Translation gives CASSLDGGQGRNTIYF. The rearrangement uses TRBV7-9 and TRBJ1-3, with D maybe TRBD1 (6 bases). Germline V gene sequence: CDR1 SEHNR, CDR2 FQNEAQ (reference sequence). Trimming pared 1 base from V and 5 bases from J, leaving 15 bases between. This CDR3 contains 16 residues.

The chain has TRBV7-3 and TRBJ2-7; 8 positions match TRBD2. The CDR3 runs 14 residues. From germline, CDR1 is SGHTA and CDR2 FQGTGA. After removal of 5 bases from V and 2 bases from J, the junction contained 5 bases not matched to a gene. CDR3 loop: CASSVGGGTYEQYF. Written as DNA, the CDR3 is TGTGCCAGCAGCGTCGGGGGGGGTACCTACGAGCAGTACTTC.